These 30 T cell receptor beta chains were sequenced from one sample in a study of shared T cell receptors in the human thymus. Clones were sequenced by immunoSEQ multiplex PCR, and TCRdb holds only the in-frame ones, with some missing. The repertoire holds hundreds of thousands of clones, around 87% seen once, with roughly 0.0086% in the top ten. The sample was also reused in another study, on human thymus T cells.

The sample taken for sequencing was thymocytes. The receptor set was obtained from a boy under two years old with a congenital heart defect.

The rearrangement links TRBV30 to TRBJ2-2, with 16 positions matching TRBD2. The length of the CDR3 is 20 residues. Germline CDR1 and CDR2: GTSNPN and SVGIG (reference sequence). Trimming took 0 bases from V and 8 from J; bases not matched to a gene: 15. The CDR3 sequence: CAWSVTGTSGRGGVLGELFF. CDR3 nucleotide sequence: TGTGCCTGGAGTGTAACGGGGACTAGCGGGAGGGGTGGGGTGTTGGGGGAGCTGTTTTTT.

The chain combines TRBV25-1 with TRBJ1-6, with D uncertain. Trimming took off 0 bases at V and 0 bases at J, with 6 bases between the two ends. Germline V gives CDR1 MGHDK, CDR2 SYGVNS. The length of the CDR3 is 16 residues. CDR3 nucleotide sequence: TGTGCCAGCAGTGAATATTGGAGCTCCTATAATTCACCCCTCCACTTT. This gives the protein CASSEYWSSYNSPLHF.

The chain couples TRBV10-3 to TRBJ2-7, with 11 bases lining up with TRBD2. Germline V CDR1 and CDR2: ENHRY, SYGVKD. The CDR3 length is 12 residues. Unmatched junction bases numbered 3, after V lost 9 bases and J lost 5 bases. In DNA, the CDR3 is TGTGCCATGGGACTAGCGGACCACGAGCAGTACTTC. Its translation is CAMGLADHEQYF.

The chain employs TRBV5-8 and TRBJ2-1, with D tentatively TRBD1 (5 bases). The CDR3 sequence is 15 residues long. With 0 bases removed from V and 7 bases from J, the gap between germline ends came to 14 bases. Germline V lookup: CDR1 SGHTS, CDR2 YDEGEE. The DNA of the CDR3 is TGTGCCAGCAGCTTGGATGTGCCAGGGCAGAATGAGCAGTTCTTC. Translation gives CASSLDVPGQNEQFF.

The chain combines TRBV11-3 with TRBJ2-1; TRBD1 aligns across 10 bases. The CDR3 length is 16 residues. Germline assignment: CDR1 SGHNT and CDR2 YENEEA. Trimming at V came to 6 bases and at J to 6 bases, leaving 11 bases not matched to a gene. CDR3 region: CASSRIPGQGINEQFF. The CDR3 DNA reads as TGTGCCAGCAGTCGTATCCCGGGACAGGGGATCAATGAGCAGTTCTTC.

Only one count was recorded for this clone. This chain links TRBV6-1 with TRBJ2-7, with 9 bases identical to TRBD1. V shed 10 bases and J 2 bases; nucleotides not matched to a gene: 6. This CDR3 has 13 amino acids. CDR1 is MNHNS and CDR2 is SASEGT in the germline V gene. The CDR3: CATTRTGAYEQYF. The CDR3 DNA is TGTGCCACCACACGGACAGGGGCCTACGAGCAGTACTTC.

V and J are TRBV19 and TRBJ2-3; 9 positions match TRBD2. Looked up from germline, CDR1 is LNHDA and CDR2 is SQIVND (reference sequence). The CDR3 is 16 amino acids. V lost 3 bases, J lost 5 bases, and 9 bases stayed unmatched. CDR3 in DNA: TGTGCCAGTAGTATCTGGAGTGAGCGGGGGGTAGATACGCAGTATTTT. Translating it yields CASSIWSERGVDTQYF.

CDR3 protein: CASSTSNYGYTF. CDR3 coding DNA: TGTGCCAGCAGTACAAGTAACTATGGCTACACCTTC. This chain joins TRBV6-5 and TRBJ1-2; D is unclear. Between the trimmed V and J ends, which lost 5 bases and 1 base, there was a span of 5 bases. Germline V gene data show CDR1 as MNHEY and CDR2 as SVGAGI. This CDR3 has 12 residues.

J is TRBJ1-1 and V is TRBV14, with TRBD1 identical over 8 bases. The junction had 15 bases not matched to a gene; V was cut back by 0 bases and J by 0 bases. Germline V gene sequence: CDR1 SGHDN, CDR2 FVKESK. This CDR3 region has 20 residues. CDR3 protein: CASSQDWEHRGSILNTEAFF. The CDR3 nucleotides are TGTGCCAGCAGCCAAGATTGGGAGCACAGGGGGAGCATCTTGAACACTGAAGCTTTCTTT.

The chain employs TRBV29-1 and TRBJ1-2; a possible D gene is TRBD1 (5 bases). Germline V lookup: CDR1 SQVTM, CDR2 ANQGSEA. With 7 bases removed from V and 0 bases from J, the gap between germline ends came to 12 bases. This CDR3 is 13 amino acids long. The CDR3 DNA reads TGCAGCGCTCTGGGGGGGACTAACTATGGCTACACCTTC. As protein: CSALGGTNYGYTF.

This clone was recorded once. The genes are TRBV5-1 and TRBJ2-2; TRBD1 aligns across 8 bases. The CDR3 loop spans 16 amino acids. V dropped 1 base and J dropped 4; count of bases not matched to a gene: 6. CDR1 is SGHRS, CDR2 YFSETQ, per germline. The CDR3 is CASSLFGTGSTGELFF. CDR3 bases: TGCGCCAGCAGCTTGTTCGGGACAGGAAGCACCGGGGAGCTGTTTTTT.

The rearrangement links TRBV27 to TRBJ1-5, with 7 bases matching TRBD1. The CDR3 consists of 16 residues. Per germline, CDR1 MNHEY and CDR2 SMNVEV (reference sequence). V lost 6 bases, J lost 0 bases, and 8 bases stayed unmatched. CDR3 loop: CASRHTGVHSNQPQHF. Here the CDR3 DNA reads TGTGCCAGCAGGCACACAGGGGTCCATAGCAATCAGCCCCAGCATTTT.

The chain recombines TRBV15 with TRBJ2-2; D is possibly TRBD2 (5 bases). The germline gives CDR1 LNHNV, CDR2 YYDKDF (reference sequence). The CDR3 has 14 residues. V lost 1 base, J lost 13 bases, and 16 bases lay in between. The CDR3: CATSRADRLGGLFF. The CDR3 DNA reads TGTGCCACCAGCAGAGCGGACCGCCTTGGAGGGCTGTTTTTT.

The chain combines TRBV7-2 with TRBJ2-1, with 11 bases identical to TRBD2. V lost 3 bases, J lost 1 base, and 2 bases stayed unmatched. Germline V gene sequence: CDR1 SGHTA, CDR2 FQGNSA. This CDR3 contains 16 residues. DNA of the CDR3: TGTGCCAGCAGCTTCCCTAGCGGGAGGTCCTACAATGAGCAGTTCTTC. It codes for CASSFPSGRSYNEQFF.

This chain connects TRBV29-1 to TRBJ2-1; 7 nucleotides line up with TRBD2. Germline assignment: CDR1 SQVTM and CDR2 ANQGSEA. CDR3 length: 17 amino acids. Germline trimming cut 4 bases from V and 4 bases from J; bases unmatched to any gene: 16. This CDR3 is CSVGLGASGNPYNEQFF. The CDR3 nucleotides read TGCAGCGTTGGGTTAGGGGCTAGCGGAAATCCGTACAATGAGCAGTTCTTC.

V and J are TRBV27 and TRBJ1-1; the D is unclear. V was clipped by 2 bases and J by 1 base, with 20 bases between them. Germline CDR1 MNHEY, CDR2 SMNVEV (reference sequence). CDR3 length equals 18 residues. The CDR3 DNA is TGTGCCAGCAGTTTAAACCCCGGGGTCCATCCAGGGAACACTGAAGCTTTCTTT. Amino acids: CASSLNPGVHPGNTEAFF.

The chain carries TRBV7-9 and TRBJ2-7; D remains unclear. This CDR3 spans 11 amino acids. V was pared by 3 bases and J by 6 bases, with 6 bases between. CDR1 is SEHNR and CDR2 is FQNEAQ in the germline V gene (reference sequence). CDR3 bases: TGTGCCAGCAGCTTGTCTAGCGAGCAGTACTTC. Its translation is CASSLSSEQYF.

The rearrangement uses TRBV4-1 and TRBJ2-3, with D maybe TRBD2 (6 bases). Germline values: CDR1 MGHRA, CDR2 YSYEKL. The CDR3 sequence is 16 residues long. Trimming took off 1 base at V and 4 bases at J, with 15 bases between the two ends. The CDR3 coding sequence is TGCGCCAGCAGCCAAGTTGGCGGGATGAGGGCAGATACGCAGTATTTT. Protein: CASSQVGGMRADTQYF.

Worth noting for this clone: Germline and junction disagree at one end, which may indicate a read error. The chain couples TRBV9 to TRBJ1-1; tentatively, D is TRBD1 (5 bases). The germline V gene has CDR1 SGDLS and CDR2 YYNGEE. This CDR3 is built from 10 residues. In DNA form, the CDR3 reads TGTGCCAGCAGCTCAAACCGACAGTCGTTT. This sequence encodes CASSSNRQSF.

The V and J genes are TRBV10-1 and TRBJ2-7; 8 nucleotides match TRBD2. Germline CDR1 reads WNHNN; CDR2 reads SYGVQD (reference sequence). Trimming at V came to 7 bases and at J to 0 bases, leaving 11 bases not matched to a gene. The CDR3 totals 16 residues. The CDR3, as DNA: TGCGCCAGCACCTTCAACTGGACTAGCCCCTCCTACGAGCAGTACTTC. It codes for CASTFNWTSPSYEQYF.

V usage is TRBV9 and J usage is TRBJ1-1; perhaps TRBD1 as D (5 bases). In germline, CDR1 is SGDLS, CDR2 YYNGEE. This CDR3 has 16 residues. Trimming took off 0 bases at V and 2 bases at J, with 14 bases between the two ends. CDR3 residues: CASSVGAGDGNTEAFF. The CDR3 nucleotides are TGTGCCAGCAGCGTAGGAGCGGGGGACGGCAACACTGAAGCTTTCTTT.

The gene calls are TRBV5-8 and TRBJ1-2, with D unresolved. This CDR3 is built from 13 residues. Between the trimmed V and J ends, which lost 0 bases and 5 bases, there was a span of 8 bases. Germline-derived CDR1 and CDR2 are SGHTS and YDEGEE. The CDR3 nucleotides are TGTGCCAGCAGCTTGGCCGGGATTTATGGCTACACCTTC. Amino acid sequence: CASSLAGIYGYTF.

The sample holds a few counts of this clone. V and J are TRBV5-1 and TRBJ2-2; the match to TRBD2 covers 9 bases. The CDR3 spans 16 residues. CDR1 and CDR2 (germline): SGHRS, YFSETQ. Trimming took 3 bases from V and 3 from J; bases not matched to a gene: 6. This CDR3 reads CASSYPLAGDTGELFF. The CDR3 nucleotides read TGCGCCAGCAGCTACCCTTTAGCGGGAGACACCGGGGAGCTGTTTTTT.

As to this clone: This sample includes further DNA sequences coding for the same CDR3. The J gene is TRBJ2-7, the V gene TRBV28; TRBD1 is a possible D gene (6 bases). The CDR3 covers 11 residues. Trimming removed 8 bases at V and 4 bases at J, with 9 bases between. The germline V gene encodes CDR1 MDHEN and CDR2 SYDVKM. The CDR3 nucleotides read TGTGCCAGCTCTACAGGGTACGAGCAGTACTTC. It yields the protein CASSTGYEQYF.

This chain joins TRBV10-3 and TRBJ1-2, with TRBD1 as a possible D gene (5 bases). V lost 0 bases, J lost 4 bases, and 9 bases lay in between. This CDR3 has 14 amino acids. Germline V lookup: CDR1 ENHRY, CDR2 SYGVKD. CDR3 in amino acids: CAISESGGTYGYTF. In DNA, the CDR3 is TGTGCCATCAGTGAGTCTGGGGGGACCTATGGCTACACCTTC.

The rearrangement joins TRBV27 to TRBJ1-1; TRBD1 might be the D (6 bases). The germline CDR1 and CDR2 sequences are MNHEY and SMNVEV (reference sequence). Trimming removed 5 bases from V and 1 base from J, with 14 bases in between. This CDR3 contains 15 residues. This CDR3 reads CASSRTGTQNTEAFF. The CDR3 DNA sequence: TGTGCCAGCAGTCGGACCGGGACACAGAACACTGAAGCTTTCTTT.

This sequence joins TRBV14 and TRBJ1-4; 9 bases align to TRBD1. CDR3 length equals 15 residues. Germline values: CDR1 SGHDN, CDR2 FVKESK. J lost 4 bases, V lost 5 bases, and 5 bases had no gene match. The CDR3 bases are TGTGCCAGCAGCGGGACAGGGTGCAATAATGAAAAACTGTTTTTT. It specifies CASSGTGCNNEKLFF. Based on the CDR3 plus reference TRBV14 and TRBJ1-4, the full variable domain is EAGVTQFPSHSVIEKGQTVTLRCDPISGHDNLYWYRRVMGKEIKFLLHFVKESKQDESGMPNNRFLAERTGGTYSTLKVQPAELEDSGVYFCASSGTGCNNEKLFFGSGTQLSVL.

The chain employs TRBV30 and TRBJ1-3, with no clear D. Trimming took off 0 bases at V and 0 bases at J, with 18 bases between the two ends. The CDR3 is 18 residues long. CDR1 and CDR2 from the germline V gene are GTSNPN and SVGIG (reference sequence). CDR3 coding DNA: TGTGCCTGGAGTGTACGAAACCTCCATAACACCTCTGGAAACACCATATATTTT. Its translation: CAWSVRNLHNTSGNTIYF.

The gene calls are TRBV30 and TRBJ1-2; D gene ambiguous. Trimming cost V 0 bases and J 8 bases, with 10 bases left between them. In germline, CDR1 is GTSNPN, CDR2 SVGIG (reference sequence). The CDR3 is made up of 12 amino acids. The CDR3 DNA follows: TGTGCCTGGAGTGTACATGGGGAGGGCTACACCTTC. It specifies CAWSVHGEGYTF.

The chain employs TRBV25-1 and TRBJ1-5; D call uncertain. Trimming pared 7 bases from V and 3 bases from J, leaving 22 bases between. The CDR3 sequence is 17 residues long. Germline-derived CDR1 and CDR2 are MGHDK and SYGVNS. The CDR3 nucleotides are TGTGCCAGCAATGGAGGTGGCAGTAGGAATTTCAATCAGCCCCAGCATTTT. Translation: CASNGGGSRNFNQPQHF.